This record concerns one T cell receptor beta chain sequence. The antigen it binds to is not known. No qualities accompany the bases; no much larger clone lies one base away. To sequence the TCRbeta CDR3 region, genomic DNA was isolated from the sorted cells. The immunoSEQ Assay was used to sequence the TCRbeta CDR3 regions. TCRdb mirrors the immuneACCESS table, restricted to in-frame sequences. Some clones are absent from its copies; in checked studies, under half trace to an unresolved V gene, and the reason for the others is unknown. This sample is represented by about 35,000 clones; about four fifths of them were singletons. Around 2.5% of the sample rests with the top ten. This sample was taken from a study of OX40 agonist ivuxolimab in advanced cancers. As for the study more broadly: Ivuxolimab was an agonistic, fully human IgG2 monoclonal antibody directed against OX40 (CD134), a costimulatory receptor. Peripheral TCRbeta sequencing aimed to test whether ivuxolimab altered TCR sequence diversity and caused clonal T-cell expansion. The dose-escalation cohort was roughly 87% male with a mean age of about 58 years, ranging from roughly 23 to 80. The paper reports the monotherapy dose-escalation portion (N of about 54 patients) of the phase I ivuxolimab trial. Among the approximately 50 dose-escalation patients, around 19 had hepatocellular carcinoma, about 15 melanoma, 9 renal cell carcinoma and 9 head and neck cancer. Partial responses occurred in three dose-escalation patients, of whom one had hepatocellular carcinoma and two had cutaneous melanoma. Intravenous ivuxolimab was administered to patients every 2 weeks at six dose levels: 0.01, 0.1, 0.3, 1.5, 3 and 10 mg/kg. Prior anti-PD-1, anti-PD-L1 or anti-CTLA-4 therapy was permitted, and checkpoint inhibitors had been received by about 44% of dose-escalation patients.

The trial excluded patients who had a history of autoimmune disease or were on systemic immunosuppression. In every dose cohort, peripheral blood was drawn for TCR sequencing at baseline, cycle 4 day 1, and cycle 7 day 1. Samples were obtained from an open-label, multicenter, first-in-human phase I dose-escalation trial of ivuxolimab. Adults with locally advanced or metastatic melanoma, renal cell, hepatocellular, or head and neck squamous cell carcinoma were enrolled in the trial. Before TCR sequencing, CD4+ T cells and CD8+ T cells were sorted from peripheral blood as separate populations. The V end gives up 3 bases and the J end 1 base, leaving 1 base in the junction not matched to a gene. Looking up the germline V gene (reference sequence) yields CDR1 LNHDA and CDR2 SQIVND. The CDR3, cysteine through phenylalanine, is 16 amino acids long. Only the CDR3 portion is preserved as DNA: 48 bases, with reading frame beginning at the first base.

Findings and caveats that apply to the study as a whole: Low levels of normalized T-cell clonal expansion were also seen in some nonresponding patients. In partial responders in the 0.1-3.0 mg/kg groups, normalized peripheral clonal expansion was found to be among the lowest, especially among CD8+ T cells. The antigen specificity of the clonally expanded peripheral T cells was not determined. After ivuxolimab, expanded clones were on average more numerous among CD8+ T cells than among CD4+ T cells. Clonal expansion of both CD4+ and CD8+ blood T cells was observed from baseline to week 6 at doses 0.1 to 3.0 mg/kg.

The sequenced sample was CD4+ or CD8+ T cells sorted from blood, obtained in a trial of the OX40 agonist ivuxolimab. The V gene is TRBV19 and the J gene is TRBJ2-1; 12 central nucleotides agree with TRBD2. The receptor comes from an adult with an advanced solid tumor such as melanoma, head and neck, liver or kidney cancer. The DNA reads TGTGCCAGTAGTATCACTAGCGGGGGGTCCTACAATGAGCAGTTCTTC. This gives the protein CASSITSGGSYNEQFF.